The entry that follows covers one T cell receptor (beta chain) sequence. This sample is drawn from a study of CXCR3-negative and CXCR3-positive naive CD8 T cells. Preparation of TRB cDNA libraries relied on 5' RACE carrying UMI labels. TCRdb re-called the 5' RACE reads and catalogs CDR3 proteins one per entry, DNA excluded. The sample has tens of thousands of distinct CDR3 sequences. Germline-derived CDR1 and CDR2 are SGHRS and YFSETQ. The CDR3 covers 15 residues. Material: naive CXCR3- CD8+ T cells from blood. Subset noted: CD45RO-CCR7+CD27+CD95- naive CD8+ T cells lacking CXCR3 (TNR3-). The chain links TRBV5-1 to TRBJ2-1. This receptor was taken from a human donor in good health. Some clones in this sample may be carry-over from other donors' samples. The CDR3 loop reads CASSLEGASYNEQFF. Supplemented by reference TRBV5-1 and TRBJ2-1, the full variable domain reads KAGVTQTPRYLIKTRGQQVTLSCSPISGHRSVSWYQQTPGQGLQFLFEYFSETQRNKGNFPGRFSGRQFSNSRSEMNVSTLELGDSALYLCASSLEGASYNEQFFGPGTRLTVL.